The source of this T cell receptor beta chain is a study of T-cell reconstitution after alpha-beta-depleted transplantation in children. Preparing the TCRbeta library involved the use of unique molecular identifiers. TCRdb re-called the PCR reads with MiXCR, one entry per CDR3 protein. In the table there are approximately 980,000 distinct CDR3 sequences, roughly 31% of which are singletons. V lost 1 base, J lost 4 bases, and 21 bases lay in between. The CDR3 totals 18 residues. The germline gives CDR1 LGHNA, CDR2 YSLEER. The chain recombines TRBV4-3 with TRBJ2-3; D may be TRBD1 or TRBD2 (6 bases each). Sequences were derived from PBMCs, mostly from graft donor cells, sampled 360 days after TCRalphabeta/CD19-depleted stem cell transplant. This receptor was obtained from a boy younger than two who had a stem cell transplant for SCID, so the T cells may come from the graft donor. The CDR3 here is CASSQGQGWGLEADTQYF. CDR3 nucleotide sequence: TGCGCCAGCAGCCAAGGCCAGGGGTGGGGACTTGAGGCAGATACGCAGTATTTT.